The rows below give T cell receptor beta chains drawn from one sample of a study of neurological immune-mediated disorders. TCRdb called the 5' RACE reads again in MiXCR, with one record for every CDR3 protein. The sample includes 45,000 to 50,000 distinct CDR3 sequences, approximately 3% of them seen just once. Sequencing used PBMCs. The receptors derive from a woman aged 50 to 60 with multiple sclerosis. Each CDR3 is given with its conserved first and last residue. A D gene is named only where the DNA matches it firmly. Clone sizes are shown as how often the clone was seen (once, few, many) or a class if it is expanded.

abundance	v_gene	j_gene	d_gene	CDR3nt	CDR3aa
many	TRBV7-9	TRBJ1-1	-	TGTGCCAGCAGCTCGCCAGGGCCTCTTGAAGCTTTCTTT	CASSSPGPLEAFF
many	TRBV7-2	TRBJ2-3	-	TGTGCCAGCAGCGGACGCAGGGATGCAGATACGCAGTATTTT	CASSGRRDADTQYF
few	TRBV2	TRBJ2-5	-	TGTGCCAGCAGTGGCCATAGTAGACAAGAGACCCAGTACTTC	CASSGHSRQETQYF
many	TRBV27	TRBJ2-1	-	TGTGCCAGCAGGGACTCGTTCGTCGACAATGAGCAGTTCTTC	CASRDSFVDNEQFF
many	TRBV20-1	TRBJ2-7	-	TGCAGTGCTAGCTCAGGGGGGATCTCCTACGAGCAGTACTTC	CSASSGGISYEQYF
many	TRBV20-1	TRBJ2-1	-	TGCAGTGCTAGTATTATCATAGAGCAGTTCTTC	CSASIIIEQFF
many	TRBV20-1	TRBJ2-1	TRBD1	TGCAGTGCTCCCGGGACAGGGGGACCTTCCTACAATGAGCAGTTCTTC	CSAPGTGGPSYNEQFF
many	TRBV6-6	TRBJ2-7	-	TGTGCCAGCACGGAGCTAGACGCGTCCTACGAGCAGTACTTC	CASTELDASYEQYF
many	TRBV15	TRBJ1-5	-	TGTGCCACCAGCAGAGATTTATCAGGCCCCCAGCATTTT	CATSRDLSGPQHF
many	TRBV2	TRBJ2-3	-	TGTGCCAGCAGTTTTGGGGAAACAGATACGCAGTATTTT	CASSFGETDTQYF
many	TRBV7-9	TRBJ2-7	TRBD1	TGTGCCAGCAGCTCTCGGGACAGGGTTTCCTACGAGCAGTACTTC	CASSSRDRVSYEQYF
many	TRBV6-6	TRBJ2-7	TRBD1	TGTGCCAGCAAGGGGACAGGGGCTTCCTACGAGCAGTACTTC	CASKGTGASYEQYF
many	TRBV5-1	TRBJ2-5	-	TGCGCCAGCAGCTTGAAGGAAATGGAGACCCAGTACTTC	CASSLKEMETQYF
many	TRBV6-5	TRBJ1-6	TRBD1	TGTGCCAGCAGCAGGGGACAGGGAGGTTCACCCCTCCACTTT	CASSRGQGGSPLHF
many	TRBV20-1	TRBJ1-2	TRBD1	TGCAGTGCTAGCGGGACAGGGTATGGCTACACCTTC	CSASGTGYGYTF
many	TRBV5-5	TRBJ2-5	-	TGTGCCAGCAGCTTGGCAGCTTCCCAAGAGACCCAGTACTTC	CASSLAASQETQYF
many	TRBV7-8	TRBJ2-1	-	TGTGCCAGCAGCTTAGACGGCGGGGGCTTGGACAATGAGCAGTTCTTC	CASSLDGGGLDNEQFF
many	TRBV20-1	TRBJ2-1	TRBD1	TGCAGTGCTAGAGTATACAGGGGGCGCGATGAGCAGTTCTTC	CSARVYRGRDEQFF
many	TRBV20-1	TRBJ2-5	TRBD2	TGCAGTGCAATGGGACTAGCTCGGACCCAGTACTTC	CSAMGLARTQYF
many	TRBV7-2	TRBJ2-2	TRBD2	TGTGCCAGCAGCCTACACGGGACTAGCGGGATGAACACCGGGGAGCTGTTTTTT	CASSLHGTSGMNTGELFF
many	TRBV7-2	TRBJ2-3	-	TGTGCCAGCAGCTTAGCGATAACAGATACGCAGTATTTT	CASSLAITDTQYF
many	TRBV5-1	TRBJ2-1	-	TGCGCCAGCAGCTTATGGCAGGGAGGGACAAATGAGCAGTTCTTC	CASSLWQGGTNEQFF
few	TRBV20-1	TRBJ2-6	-	TGCAGTGCTAGCCGAACAGGGACCGGGGCCAACGTCCTGACTTTC	CSASRTGTGANVLTF
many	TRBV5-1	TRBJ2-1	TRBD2	TGCGCCAGCACAGCGGGGAGCTCCTACAATGAGCAGTTCTTC	CASTAGSSYNEQFF
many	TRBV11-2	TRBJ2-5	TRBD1	TGTGCCAGCAGCTCCGGGACAGCGGAGACCCAGTACTTC	CASSSGTAETQYF
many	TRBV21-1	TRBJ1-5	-	TGTGCCAGCAGCAAAAAAGGAAGACATCAGCCCCAGCATTTT	CASSKKGRHQPQHF
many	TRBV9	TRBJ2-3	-	TGTGCCAGCAGCGTAGAGAACAAATTCACAGATACGCAGTATTTT	CASSVENKFTDTQYF